This T cell receptor beta chain was sequenced during a study of CD8+ T cells in alopecia areata. After isolation, RNA underwent reverse transcription to generate cDNA as the sequencing template. The assay was immunoSEQ multiplex PCR, and TCRdb's table has in-frame clones only and misses some. The table shows about 180,000 clones, with 50% to 70% occurring only once. The germline V and J ends were trimmed by 5 bases and 4 bases, with 11 bases remaining between them. This CDR3 comprises 14 residues. Germline lookup yields CDR1 SNHLY and CDR2 FYNNEI. This material consisted of CD4+ T cells sorted from blood, taken at week 0. This chain links TRBV2 with TRBJ2-2; D is tentatively TRBD1 or TRBD2 (5 bases each). The TCR comes from a human donor with alopecia areata. In DNA, the CDR3 is TGTGCCAGCAGTTTTTTGGGGGTCACCGGGGAGCTGTTTTTT. Translated: CASSFLGVTGELFF.